The clone carrying this T cell receptor (beta chain) was detected once. Its cognate antigen is unknown. These data originate in a study of T cell responses to AZD1222 COVID-19 vaccine. Profiled with immunoSEQ multiplex PCR; TCRdb holds only in-frame clones, not every one. The sample includes 140,000 or so clones, around 92% of them seen just once. Trimming cost V 2 bases and J 0 bases; bases outside gene matches: 4. CDR3 length equals 15 residues. Germline V gene data show CDR1 as MNHEY and CDR2 as SVGAGI. Notes on the study in general: When two AZD1222 doses had been given, Spike-specific TCR breadth and depth rose.

The sequences come from peripheral blood, collected after recovery from COVID-19. This sequence originates from an adult who had recovered from COVID-19. The chain uses TRBV6-5 and TRBJ2-7, with 7 bases aligning to TRBD2. The CDR3 coding sequence is TGTGCCAGCAGTTACCTTGGGGGGGGCTCCTACGAGCAGTACTTC. It encodes CASSYLGGGSYEQYF.